This T cell receptor beta chain is from a study of blood T cell repertoires in COVID-19. Study as a whole: Sources were T cells, B-cell-depleted T cells, or PBMCs; the material itself was cDNA or gDNA.

Measured with immunoSEQ multiplex PCR; TCRdb has only the in-frame clones, and not every one. The data hold some 260,000 clones, with 65% to 85% observed a single time. With regard to this clone: This likely reflects a read error, since a far larger clone is one base away.

CDR3 size: 13 residues. The V gene end was trimmed by 3 bases and the J gene end by 4 bases; junction bases not matched to a gene: 1. Germline CDR1 and CDR2: SGHNT and YYREEE (reference sequence). Sequencing was performed on peripheral blood. This sequence originates from a woman aged 40 to 49 with active or convalescent COVID-19. V is TRBV5-4 and J is TRBJ1-1, with 9 bases identical to TRBD1. The CDR3: CASSSTGGTEAFF. In DNA form, the CDR3 reads TGTGCCAGCAGCTCGACAGGGGGCACTGAAGCTTTCTTT.